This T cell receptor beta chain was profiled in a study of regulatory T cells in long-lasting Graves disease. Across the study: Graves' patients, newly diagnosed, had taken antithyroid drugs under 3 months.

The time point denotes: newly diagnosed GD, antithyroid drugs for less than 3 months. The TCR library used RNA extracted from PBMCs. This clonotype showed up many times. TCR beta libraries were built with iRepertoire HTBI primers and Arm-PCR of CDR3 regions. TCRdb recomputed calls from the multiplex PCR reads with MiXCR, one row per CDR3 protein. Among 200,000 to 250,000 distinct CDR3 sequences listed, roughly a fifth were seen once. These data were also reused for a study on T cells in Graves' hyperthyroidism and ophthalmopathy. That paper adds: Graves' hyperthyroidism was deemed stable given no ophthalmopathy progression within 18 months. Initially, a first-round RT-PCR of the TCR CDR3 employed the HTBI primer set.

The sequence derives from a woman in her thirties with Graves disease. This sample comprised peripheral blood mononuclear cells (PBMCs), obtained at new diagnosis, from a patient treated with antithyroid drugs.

CDR3 region: CASSVEGRGVTDTQYF. The DNA of the CDR3 is TGTGCCAGCAGCGTAGAGGGGCGGGGGGTCACAGATACGCAGTATTTT. The V call is TRBV9, the J call TRBJ2-3, with TRBD2 identical over 8 bases. Losses at the gene ends were 0 bases for V and 2 bases for J; bases not matched to a gene: 5. Germline loops: CDR1 SGDLS, CDR2 YYNGEE. This CDR3 has 16 amino acids.